One sample yielded the 20 T cell receptor beta chains listed below, sequenced in a study of T cell changes during pregnancy in multiple sclerosis. Assay: immunoSEQ multiplex PCR; the TCRdb copy retains only in-frame clones and omits some. The sample records 70,000 to 95,000 clones, roughly 91% being singletons. The source material was peripheral blood, sampled after pregnancy. The receptors were gathered from a female donor in good health, enrolled as a control in a pregnancy study.

The J gene is TRBJ1-2, the V gene TRBV4-2; 9 nucleotides align to TRBD1. Losses at the gene ends were 0 bases for V and 7 bases for J; bases not matched to a gene: 15. In germline, CDR1 is LGHNA, CDR2 YNFKEQ. The CDR3 is made up of 18 amino acids. The CDR3 here is CASSQDTTSGTGTGGYTF. The CDR3 nucleotides read TGTGCCAGCAGCCAAGACACAACCTCCGGGACAGGGACAGGTGGCTACACCTTC.

The chain employs TRBV10-3 and TRBJ1-5, with D perhaps matching TRBD1 (6 bases). Germline CDR1 is ENHRY and CDR2 is SYGVKD. The CDR3 spans 15 residues. Trimming stripped 6 bases from V and 3 bases from J, with 15 bases between. CDR3 sequence reads: CAISPDRSDNQPQHF. Written as DNA, the CDR3 is TGTGCCATCAGCCCCGACAGGTCCGACAATCAGCCCCAGCATTTT.

The chain combines TRBV5-1 with TRBJ2-1, with D possibly matching TRBD2 (6 bases). Trimming removed 2 bases from V and 4 bases from J, with 10 bases in between. Looked up from germline, CDR1 is SGHRS and CDR2 is YFSETQ. This CDR3 has 14 amino acids. This CDR3 reads CASSFASEYNEQFF. The CDR3 DNA reads TGCGCCAGCAGCTTTGCTAGCGAGTACAATGAGCAGTTCTTC.

The genes are TRBV7-9 and TRBJ2-5; TRBD2 agrees at 10 bases. CDR1 is SEHNR and CDR2 is FQNEAQ in the germline V gene (reference sequence). V was pared by 5 bases and J by 4 bases, with 7 bases of the junction left unmatched. CDR3 length equals 15 residues. CDR3 protein: CASSPRVAGGETQYF. Here the CDR3 DNA reads TGTGCCAGCAGCCCGAGGGTAGCGGGAGGAGAGACCCAGTACTTC.

The chain links TRBV10-3 to TRBJ2-7, with TRBD1 as a possible D gene (5 bases). Trimming stripped 10 bases from V and 6 bases from J, with 22 bases between. The CDR3 spans 14 residues. Germline values: CDR1 ENHRY, CDR2 SYGVKD. CDR3 amino acids: CATTEPTGPGEQYF. As DNA, the CDR3 is TGTGCCACTACGGAACCTACAGGTCCAGGCGAGCAGTACTTC.

The chain links TRBV27 to TRBJ2-1; 8 nucleotides align to TRBD2. The CDR3 is 15 amino acids. The V gene's germline CDR1 is MNHEY and CDR2 SMNVEV (reference sequence). The V segment lost 6 bases and the J segment 4 bases; nucleotides outside the gene matches: 8. CDR3 sequence (DNA): TGTGCCAGCAGATACACGCGGGGGGCGTACAATGAGCAGTTCTTC. The encoded protein is CASRYTRGAYNEQFF.

The chain couples TRBV10-3 to TRBJ2-7, with TRBD2 matching over 11 bases. CDR1 and CDR2 from the germline V gene are ENHRY and SYGVKD. With 6 bases clipped from V and 4 bases from J, the junction kept 14 bases outside the gene matches. This CDR3 spans 17 amino acids. The CDR3, as DNA: TGTGCCATCAGGAGGGGACTAGCGGATTGGGGAGAGTACGAGCAGTACTTC. Amino acid sequence: CAIRRGLADWGEYEQYF.

The chain combines TRBV6-1 with TRBJ1-2, with D unclear. CDR1 MNHNS and CDR2 SASEGT come from the germline V gene. V lost 3 bases and J lost 4, with 9 bases in between. The CDR3 has 13 amino acids. Here the CDR3 DNA reads TGTGCCAGCAGTGAGATCAGGATCTATGGCTACACCTTC. Its translation: CASSEIRIYGYTF.

This chain uses TRBV7-9 with TRBJ2-1, with 13 bases lining up with TRBD2. The CDR3 has 17 amino acids. V lost 5 bases, J lost 2 bases, and 6 bases stayed unmatched. The germline V gene encodes CDR1 SEHNR and CDR2 FQNEAQ (reference sequence). This chain's CDR3 is CASSPGLAGEPYNEQFF. CDR3 nucleotide sequence: TGTGCCAGCAGCCCTGGACTAGCGGGAGAGCCCTACAATGAGCAGTTCTTC.

The chain couples TRBV19 to TRBJ1-1, with TRBD1 identical over 8 bases. CDR1 is LNHDA, CDR2 SQIVND, per germline (reference sequence). Trimming took 3 bases from V and 11 from J; bases not matched to a gene: 11. This CDR3 spans 14 amino acids. Here the CDR3 reads CASSMIPGGEEAFF. CDR3 nucleotides: TGTGCCAGTAGTATGATCCCAGGGGGCGAAGAGGCTTTCTTT.

The chain joins TRBV4-1 to TRBJ2-1; D unclear. CDR1 is MGHRA, CDR2 YSYEKL, per germline. The CDR3 spans 18 residues. The V end was cut by 1 base, the J end by 1 base, with 17 bases between. In DNA, the CDR3 is TGCGCCAGCAGCCAAGCCCACCTGGGCAGGCGTTCCTACAATGAGCAGTTCTTC. This codes for CASSQAHLGRRSYNEQFF.

The chain combines TRBV27 with TRBJ2-6; possible D gene TRBD1, 5 bases. Looked up from germline, CDR1 is MNHEY and CDR2 is SMNVEV (reference sequence). V was pared by 3 bases and J by 2 bases, with 8 bases between. The CDR3 totals 15 residues. The CDR3 region is CASSFSGTGANVLTF. Written as DNA, the CDR3 is TGTGCCAGCAGTTTTTCAGGGACTGGGGCCAACGTCCTGACTTTC.

This chain connects TRBV5-1 to TRBJ2-7; no firm D call. Germline loops: CDR1 SGHRS, CDR2 YFSETQ. Trimming left V 1 base short and J 2 bases short, with 7 bases between. CDR3 size: 13 residues. This chain's CDR3 is CASSLYQTYEQYF. CDR3 in DNA: TGCGCCAGCAGCTTGTACCAGACCTACGAGCAGTACTTC.

V usage is TRBV4-1 and J usage is TRBJ1-1, with 10 positions matching TRBD1. Germline V lookup: CDR1 MGHRA, CDR2 YSYEKL. Trimming removed 5 bases from V and 2 bases from J; junction bases left unmatched: 5. The CDR3 is made up of 15 amino acids. The DNA of the CDR3 is TGCGCCAGCAGCAGAAGGGACAGGGGAAACACTGAAGCTTTCTTT. Its protein product is CASSRRDRGNTEAFF.

The gene calls are TRBV6-5 and TRBJ1-1, with 7 nucleotides matching TRBD1. The V and J ends lost 6 bases and 6 bases, in that order; junction bases with no gene match: 7. Germline CDR1 and CDR2: MNHEY and SVGAGI. This CDR3 is built from 13 residues. The CDR3 reads CASRLRGQAEAFF. CDR3 in DNA: TGTGCCAGCAGGCTTAGGGGGCAGGCTGAAGCTTTCTTT.

The chain recombines TRBV23-1 with TRBJ2-1, with D possibly being TRBD1 (6 bases). TRBV23-1 is classed as an ORF, of uncertain function. Trimming stripped 4 bases from V and 0 bases from J, with 16 bases between. The CDR3 runs to 17 residues. The CDR3 sequence: CASSLSAQGSSYNEQFF. Written as DNA, the CDR3 is TGCGCCAGCAGTCTGTCTGCACAGGGCAGCTCCTACAATGAGCAGTTCTTC.

The CDR3 here is CASSLGGTPYNEQFF. The DNA of the CDR3 is TGCGCCAGCAGCTTGGGCGGGACTCCCTACAATGAGCAGTTCTTC. The rearrangement uses TRBV5-1 and TRBJ2-1; tentatively, D is TRBD2 (6 bases). From germline, CDR1 is SGHRS and CDR2 YFSETQ. V was trimmed by 0 bases and J by 2 bases, leaving 9 bases between them. The CDR3 extends over 15 amino acids.

V gene TRBV19 combines with J gene TRBJ1-1; 7 bases align to TRBD1. Germline CDR1 LNHDA, CDR2 SQIVND (reference sequence). The CDR3 consists of 14 residues. V was clipped by 5 bases and J by 5 bases; unmatched bases: 8. CDR3 amino acids: CASSGQDMRTEAFF. The CDR3 region has the DNA TGTGCCAGTAGTGGACAGGACATGCGGACTGAAGCTTTCTTT.

V usage is TRBV6-5 and J usage is TRBJ2-1; the D gene is possibly TRBD2 (6 bases). Germline V gene data show CDR1 as MNHEY and CDR2 as SVGAGI. The CDR3 has 13 residues. V lost 6 bases to trimming and J lost 14 bases, with 20 bases between them. This CDR3 reads CASSWTRAWEEFF. The CDR3 DNA reads as TGTGCCAGCAGCTGGACGAGAGCCTGGGAGGAGTTCTTC.

The genes are TRBV5-1 and TRBJ2-2, with TRBD1 matching over 9 bases. The CDR3 has 13 amino acids. Trimming removed 6 bases from V and 7 bases from J; junction bases left unmatched: 4. CDR1 is SGHRS and CDR2 is YFSETQ in the germline V gene. The CDR3: CASTTTGGGELFF. DNA for the CDR3: TGCGCCAGCACCACGACAGGGGGCGGGGAGCTGTTTTTT.